One sample yielded the 4 T cell receptor beta chains listed below, sequenced in a study of T cell responses to AZD1222 COVID-19 vaccine. Profiled with immunoSEQ multiplex PCR; TCRdb holds only in-frame clones, not every one. Of about 83,000 clones in the sample, approximately 90% are singletons; the top ten hold roughly 4.3%. Sequences were derived from peripheral blood, sampled on day 0 of MenACWY control vaccination. These receptor sequences come from an adult in good health.

The chain combines TRBV3-1 (or the pseudogene TRBV3-2) with TRBJ1-5; D gene unclear. The CDR3 spans 12 residues. Trimming cost V 3 bases and J 3 bases, with 3 bases left between them. In germline, CDR1 is LGHDT, CDR2 YNNKEL (reference sequence). The CDR3 coding sequence is TGTGCCAGCAGCCAGTACAATCAGCCCCAGCATTTT. Amino acid sequence: CASSQYNQPQHF.

CDR3 DNA: TGTGCCAGCAGCTTAGATGCTCTGGTTGGGGGTTCAACAGATACGCAGTATTTT. Translation: CASSLDALVGGSTDTQYF. This chain joins TRBV7-9 and TRBJ2-3; D may match TRBD1 or TRBD2 (5 bases each). Trimming cost V 1 base and J 3 bases, with 20 bases left between them. Germline V gives CDR1 SEHNR, CDR2 FQNEAQ (reference sequence). The CDR3 length is 18 residues.

This chain uses TRBV28 with TRBJ2-7; no definite D call. Germline V gene data show CDR1 as MDHEN and CDR2 as SYDVKM. The CDR3 has 14 amino acids. Between the trimmed V and J ends, which lost 6 bases and 3 bases, there was a span of 15 bases. CDR3 sequence reads: CASSLPFTDYEQYF. The CDR3 nucleotides are TGTGCCAGCAGCCTGCCCTTTACAGACTACGAGCAGTACTTC.

This sequence joins TRBV11-2 and TRBJ1-1; no definite D call. CDR1 and CDR2 from the germline V gene are SGHAT and FQNNGV. Trimming removed 5 bases from V and 0 bases from J, with 7 bases in between. The CDR3 length is 13 residues. The CDR3 DNA reads as TGTGCCAGCAGCATAGGTTTGAACACTGAAGCTTTCTTT. This codes for CASSIGLNTEAFF. Complete variable domain (other parts from reference TRBV11-2 and TRBJ1-1): EAGVAQSPRYKIIEKRQSVAFWCNPISGHATLYWYQQILGQGPKLLIQFQNNGVVDDSQLPKDRFSAERLKGVDSTLKIQPAKLEDSAVYLCASSIGLNTEAFFGQGTRLTVV.